The present T cell receptor beta chain was sequenced within a study of regulatory T cells in long-lasting Graves disease. Time point: persistent/refractory GD, antithyroid drugs over 5 years with positive TRAb. Preparation of the TCR library used RNA extracted from PBMCs. This clonotype showed up many times. The V gene lost 3 bases and the J gene lost 5 bases, with 14 bases spanning the gap. This CDR3 has 15 amino acids. The germline V gene encodes CDR1 SGHTA and CDR2 FQGNSA. With iRepertoire HTBI primers and Arm-PCR of CDR3 regions, TCR beta libraries were built. TCRdb redid the calling of the multiplex PCR reads with MiXCR, one entry per CDR3 protein. The sample includes about 310,000 distinct CDR3 sequences, around 23% of them seen just once.

The source is a female donor with Graves disease. The sequencing used peripheral blood mononuclear cells (PBMCs), collected when the disease was refractory, from a patient treated with antithyroid drugs. The V and J genes are TRBV7-2 and TRBJ2-1; TRBD2 is a possible D gene (5 bases). Here the CDR3 DNA reads TGTGCCAGCAGCTTGACCGCGGAGGAAAACAATGAGCAGTTCTTC. Protein product: CASSLTAEENNEQFF.